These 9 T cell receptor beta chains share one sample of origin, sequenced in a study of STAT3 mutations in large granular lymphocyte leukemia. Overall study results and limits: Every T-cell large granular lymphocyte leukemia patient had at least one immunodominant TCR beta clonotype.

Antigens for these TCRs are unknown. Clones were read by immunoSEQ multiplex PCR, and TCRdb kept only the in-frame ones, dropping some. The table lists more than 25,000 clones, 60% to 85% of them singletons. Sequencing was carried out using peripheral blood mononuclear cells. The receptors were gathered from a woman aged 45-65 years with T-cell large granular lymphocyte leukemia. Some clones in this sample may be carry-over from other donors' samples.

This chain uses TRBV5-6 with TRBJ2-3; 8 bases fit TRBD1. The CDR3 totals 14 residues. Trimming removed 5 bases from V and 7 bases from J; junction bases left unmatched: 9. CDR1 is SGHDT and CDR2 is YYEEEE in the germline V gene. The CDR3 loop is CASRPGQGLNTQYF. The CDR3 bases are TGTGCCAGCAGACCCGGACAGGGTTTGAATACGCAGTATTTT.

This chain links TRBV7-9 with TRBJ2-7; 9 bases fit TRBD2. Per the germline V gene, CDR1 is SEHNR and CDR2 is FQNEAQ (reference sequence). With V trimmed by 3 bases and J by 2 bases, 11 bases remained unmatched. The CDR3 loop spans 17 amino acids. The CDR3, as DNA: TGTGCCAGCAGCTTTTTCGTAGCGGGAGTGCTCCCCTACGAGCAGTACTTC. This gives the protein CASSFFVAGVLPYEQYF.

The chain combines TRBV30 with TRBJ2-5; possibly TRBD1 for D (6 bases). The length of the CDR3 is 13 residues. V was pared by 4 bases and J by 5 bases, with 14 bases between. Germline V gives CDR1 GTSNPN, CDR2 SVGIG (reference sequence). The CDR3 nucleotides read TGTGCCTGGACCGCAGGGGATAGCGAGACCCAGTACTTC. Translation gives CAWTAGDSETQYF.

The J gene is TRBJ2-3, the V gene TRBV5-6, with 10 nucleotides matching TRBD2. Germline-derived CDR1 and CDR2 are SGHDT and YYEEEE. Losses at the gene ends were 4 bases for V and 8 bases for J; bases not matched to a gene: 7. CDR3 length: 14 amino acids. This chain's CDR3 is CASSPSGTSATQYF. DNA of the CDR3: TGTGCCAGCAGCCCCTCCGGGACTAGCGCTACGCAGTATTTT.

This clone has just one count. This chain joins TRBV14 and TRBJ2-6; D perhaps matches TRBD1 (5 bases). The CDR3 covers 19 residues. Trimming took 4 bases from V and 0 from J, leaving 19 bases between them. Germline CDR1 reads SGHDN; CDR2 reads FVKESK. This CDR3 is CASSLPWQGGVSGANVLTF. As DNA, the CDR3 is TGTGCCAGCAGCCTCCCTTGGCAGGGTGGGGTCTCTGGGGCCAACGTCCTGACTTTC. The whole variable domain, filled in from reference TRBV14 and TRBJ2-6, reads EAGVTQFPSHSVIEKGQTVTLRCDPISGHDNLYWYRRVMGKEIKFLLHFVKESKQDESGMPNNRFLAERTGGTYSTLKVQPAELEDSGVYFCASSLPWQGGVSGANVLTFGAGSRLTVL.

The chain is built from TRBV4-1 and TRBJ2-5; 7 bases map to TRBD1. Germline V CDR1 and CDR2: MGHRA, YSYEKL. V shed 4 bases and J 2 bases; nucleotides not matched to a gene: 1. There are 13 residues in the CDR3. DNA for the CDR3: TGCGCCAGCAGCCCGGGACAGCAAGAGACCCAGTACTTC. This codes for CASSPGQQETQYF.

The DNA for the CDR3 is TGTGCCACCAGCAGAGATCTGACGGACTATGGCTACACCTTC. Translation: CATSRDLTDYGYTF. The chain uses TRBV15 and TRBJ1-2; D gene unclear. The germline V and J ends were trimmed by 0 bases and 3 bases, with 8 bases remaining between them. The V gene's germline CDR1 is LNHNV and CDR2 YYDKDF (reference sequence). This CDR3 has 14 amino acids.

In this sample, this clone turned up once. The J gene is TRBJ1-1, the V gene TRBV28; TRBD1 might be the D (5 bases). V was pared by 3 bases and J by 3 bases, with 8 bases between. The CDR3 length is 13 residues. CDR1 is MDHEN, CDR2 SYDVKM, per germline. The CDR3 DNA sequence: TGTGCCAGCAGTTTTTGGGGGGACACTGAAGCTTTCTTT. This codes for CASSFWGDTEAFF. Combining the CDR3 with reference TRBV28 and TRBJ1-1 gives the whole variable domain DVKVTQSSRYLVKRTGEKVFLECVQDMDHENMFWYRQDPGLGLRLIYFSYDVKMKEKGDIPEGYSVSREKKERFSLILESASTNQTSMYLCASSFWGDTEAFFGQGTRLTVV.

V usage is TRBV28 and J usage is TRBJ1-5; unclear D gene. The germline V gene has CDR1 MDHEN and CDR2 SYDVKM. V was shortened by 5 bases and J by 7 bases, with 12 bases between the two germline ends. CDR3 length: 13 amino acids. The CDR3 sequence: CASSPPGRQPQHF. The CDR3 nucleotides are TGTGCCAGCAGTCCCCCTGGTCGCCAGCCCCAGCATTTT.